A single T cell receptor beta chain is shown here with its context. Only in-frame clones appear in the TCRdb table, and some are missing; sequencing was by immunoSEQ multiplex PCR. The table records approximately 300,000 clones, just over 85% of them present only once. V gave up 5 bases and J gave up 0 bases, with 16 bases separating them. The germline gives CDR1 KGHSH, CDR2 LQKENI. The CDR3 is 16 amino acids. This specimen comes from a study of blood T cell repertoires in COVID-19. The origin of this receptor is a woman younger than 30 who had recovered from COVID-19. The sequenced material came from PBMCs or T cells enriched from blood (not recorded which). J is TRBJ2-5 and V is TRBV18, with D possibly TRBD2 on 6 matching bases. The DNA of the CDR3 is TGTGCCAGCTCATCGAATATCGGGGGATACCAAGAGACCCAGTACTTC. Protein: CASSSNIGGYQETQYF.